The next 8 T cell receptor beta chains were all read from a single sample in a study of identical twins (dated by TCRdb to the mid-2010s). The receptor library was made with 5' RACE. The reads were generated on an Illumina HiSeq 2000. TCRdb itself trimmed the public reads at Q25 with fastp, ran MiXCR and retained productive beta chains. Every CDR3 protein is listed once, alongside the most common genes and DNA of its rows. Counted in this sample were roughly 260,000 distinct CDR3 sequences; 6% to 8.5% of them appeared once. The ten largest account for under 6% of the sample. The same specimen was also included in a second study, on yellow fever vaccine responses in identical twins.

Sequenced input: CD8+ T cells sorted from blood. These receptor sequences come from a woman younger than 35 in good health.

This clonotype was observed many times. J is TRBJ2-2 and V is TRBV12-3 or TRBV12-4; D unclear. V was clipped by 3 bases and J by 0 bases, with 8 bases between them. The CDR3 sequence is 15 residues long. CDR3 in amino acids: CASSFGVPNTGELFF. DNA of the CDR3: TGTGCCAGCAGTTTTGGTGTGCCGAACACCGGGGAGCTGTTTTTT.

The J gene is TRBJ2-7, the V gene TRBV2; D possibly corresponds to TRBD1 (6 bases). The CDR3 is 14 amino acids. Per the germline V gene, CDR1 is SNHLY and CDR2 is FYNNEI. V lost 6 bases to trimming and J lost 6 bases, with 18 bases between them. The CDR3 sequence is CASRWDGTKSEQYV. The CDR3 region has the DNA TGTGCCAGCAGATGGGACGGGACAAAAAGCGAGCAGTACGTC.

This clonotype was found many times. The chain uses TRBV7-9 and TRBJ2-5; TRBD2 aligns across 7 bases. There are 14 residues in the CDR3. V shed 1 base and J 2 bases; nucleotides not matched to a gene: 1. Per the germline V gene, CDR1 is SEHNR and CDR2 is FQNEAQ (reference sequence). This CDR3 is CASSLEGLQETQYF. CDR3 nucleotides: TGTGCCAGCAGCTTAGAGGGACTACAAGAGACCCAGTACTTC.

This clonotype appeared many times. The J gene is TRBJ2-7, the V gene TRBV29-1, with a tentative D call TRBD2 (6 bases). CDR1 SQVTM and CDR2 ANQGSEA come from the germline V gene. This CDR3 region has 13 residues. Trimming stripped 3 bases from V and 2 bases from J, with 11 bases between. The DNA of the CDR3 is TGCAGCGTTGAGGAGGGAAAGACCTACGAGCAGTACTTC. It codes for CSVEEGKTYEQYF.

J is TRBJ1-6 and V is TRBV28, with D possibly being TRBD1 (6 bases). Germline V gives CDR1 MDHEN, CDR2 SYDVKM. This CDR3 contains 14 residues. Trimming stripped 3 bases from V and 10 bases from J, with 13 bases between. CDR3 sequence (DNA): TGTGCCAGCAGTTTTGGGGGGCTTGGCTCACCCCTCCACTTT. As protein: CASSFGGLGSPLHF.

V gene TRBV6-1 combines with J gene TRBJ2-2, with D uncertain. The length of the CDR3 is 14 residues. Trimming pared 6 bases from V and 2 bases from J, leaving 10 bases between. Germline assignment: CDR1 MNHNS and CDR2 SASEGT. The DNA of the CDR3 is TGTGCCAGCAGGGGAAGCCCTAACACCGGGGAGCTGTTTTTT. Its translation is CASRGSPNTGELFF.

This clonotype was counted a few times. The chain couples TRBV9 to TRBJ2-3; D is perhaps TRBD2 (6 bases). The CDR3 loop spans 16 amino acids. Germline lookup yields CDR1 SGDLS and CDR2 YYNGEE. The ends were cut back, 3 bases at V and 0 bases at J, with 14 bases in the middle. This CDR3 is CASSAGVALSTDTQYF. The CDR3 DNA reads TGTGCCAGCAGCGCGGGAGTGGCTCTTAGCACAGATACGCAGTATTTT.

This clonotype was detected only a few times. The chain carries TRBV2 and TRBJ1-5; weak D call: TRBD1 (6 bases). The V gene's germline CDR1 is SNHLY and CDR2 FYNNEI. There are 12 residues in the CDR3. Between the trimmed V and J ends, which lost 8 bases and 4 bases, there was a span of 9 bases. The CDR3 DNA sequence: TGTGCCAGCCAGGGGTTAAATCAGCCCCAGCATTTT. Residues: CASQGLNQPQHF.